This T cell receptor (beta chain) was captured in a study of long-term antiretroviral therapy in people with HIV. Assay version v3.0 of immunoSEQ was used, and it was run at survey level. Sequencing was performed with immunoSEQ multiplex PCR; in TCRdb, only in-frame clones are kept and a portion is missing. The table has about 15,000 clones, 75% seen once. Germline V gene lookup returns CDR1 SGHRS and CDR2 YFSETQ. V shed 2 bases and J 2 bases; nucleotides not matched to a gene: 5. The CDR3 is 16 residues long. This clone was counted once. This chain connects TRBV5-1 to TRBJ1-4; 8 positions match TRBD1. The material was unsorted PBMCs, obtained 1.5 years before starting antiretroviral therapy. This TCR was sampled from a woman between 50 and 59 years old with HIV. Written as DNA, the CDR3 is TGCGCCAGCAGCTTCCAGGGGGCGAAGACTAATGAAAAACTGTTTTTT. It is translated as CASSFQGAKTNEKLFF.